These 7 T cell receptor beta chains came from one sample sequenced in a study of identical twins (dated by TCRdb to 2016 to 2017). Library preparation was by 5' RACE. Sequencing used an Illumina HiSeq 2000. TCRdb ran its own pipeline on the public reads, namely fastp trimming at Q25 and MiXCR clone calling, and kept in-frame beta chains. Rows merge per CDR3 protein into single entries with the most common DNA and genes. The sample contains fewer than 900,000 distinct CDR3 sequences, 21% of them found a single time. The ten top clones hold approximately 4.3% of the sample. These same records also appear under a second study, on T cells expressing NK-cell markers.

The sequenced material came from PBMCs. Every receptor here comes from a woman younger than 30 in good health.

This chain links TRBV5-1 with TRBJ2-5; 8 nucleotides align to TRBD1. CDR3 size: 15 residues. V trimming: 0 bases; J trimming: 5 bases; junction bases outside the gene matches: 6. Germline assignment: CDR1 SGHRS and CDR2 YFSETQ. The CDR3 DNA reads TGCGCCAGCAGCTTGGTCGCAGGGGGCGTGGAGACCCAGTACTTC. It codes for CASSLVAGGVETQYF.

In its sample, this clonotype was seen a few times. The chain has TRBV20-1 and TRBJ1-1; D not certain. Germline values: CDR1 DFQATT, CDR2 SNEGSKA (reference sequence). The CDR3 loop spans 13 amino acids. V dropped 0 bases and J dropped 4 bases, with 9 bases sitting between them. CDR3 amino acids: CSARDSTVTEAFF. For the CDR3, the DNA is TGCAGTGCTAGAGATAGTACGGTCACTGAAGCTTTCTTT.

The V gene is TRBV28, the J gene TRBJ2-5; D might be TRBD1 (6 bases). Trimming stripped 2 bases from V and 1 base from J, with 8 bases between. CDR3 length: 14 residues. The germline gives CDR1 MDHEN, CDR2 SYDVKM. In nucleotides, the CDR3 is TGTGCCAGCAGTTTAAGGGACATCCAAGAGACCCAGTACTTC. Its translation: CASSLRDIQETQYF.

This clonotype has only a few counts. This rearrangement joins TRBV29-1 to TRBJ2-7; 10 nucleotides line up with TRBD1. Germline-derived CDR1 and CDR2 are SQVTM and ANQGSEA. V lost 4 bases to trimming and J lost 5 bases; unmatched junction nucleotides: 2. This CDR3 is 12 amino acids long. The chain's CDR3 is CSVVGTGDEQYF. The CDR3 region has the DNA TGCAGCGTTGTGGGGACAGGGGACGAGCAGTACTTC.

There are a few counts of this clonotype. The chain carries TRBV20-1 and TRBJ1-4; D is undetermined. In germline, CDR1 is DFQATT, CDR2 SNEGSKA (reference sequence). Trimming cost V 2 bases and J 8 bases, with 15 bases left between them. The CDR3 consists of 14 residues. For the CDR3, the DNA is TGCAGTGCTAGAAGACGGCAGGATCGGGAAAAACTGTTTTTT. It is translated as CSARRRQDREKLFF.

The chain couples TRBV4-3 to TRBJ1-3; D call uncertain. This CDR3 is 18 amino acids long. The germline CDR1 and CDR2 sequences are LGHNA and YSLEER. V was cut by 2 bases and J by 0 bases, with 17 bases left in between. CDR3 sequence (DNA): TGCGCCAGCAGCCAACATGGGAGGCAGCCAACCTCTGGAAACACCATATATTTT. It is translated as CASSQHGRQPTSGNTIYF.

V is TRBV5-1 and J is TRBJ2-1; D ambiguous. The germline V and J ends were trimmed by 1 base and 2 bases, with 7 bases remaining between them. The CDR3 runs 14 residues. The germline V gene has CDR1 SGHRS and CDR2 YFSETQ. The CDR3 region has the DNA TGCGCCAGCAGCTTGTCGGCACCCTACAATGAGCAGTTCTTC. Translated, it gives CASSLSAPYNEQFF.